One and the same sample provided the 31 T cell receptor beta chains below, sequenced in a study of blood T cell dynamics during melanoma immunotherapy (dated by TCRdb to 2018 to 2021). The library was built by means of the immunoSEQ multiplex PCR assay. TCRdb holds this immuneACCESS table with in-frame rearrangements only. Some clones are missing; in checked studies, unresolved V genes explain under half, and the rest has no known cause. Across this sample there are 9,500 to 11,000 clones, with about 88% seen only once. The ten largest clonotypes hold approximately 7.4% of the sample. The time point tag for this specimen amounts to: pre-treatment baseline. The sample here was blood, taken from a patient treated with checkpoint blockade. The receptors were sampled from a human donor with melanoma.

This chain uses TRBV18 with TRBJ2-7, with D possibly being TRBD1 or TRBD2 (5 bases each). V was cut by 2 bases and J by 0 bases, with 11 bases left in between. Germline loops: CDR1 KGHSH, CDR2 LQKENI. The CDR3 spans 15 residues. The CDR3 loop is CASSPGQGVSYEQYF. CDR3 in DNA: TGTGCCAGCTCACCAGGGCAGGGAGTCTCCTACGAGCAGTACTTC. The full variable domain, with the rest looked up from reference TRBV18 and TRBJ2-7, is NAGVMQNPRHLVRRRGQEARLRCSPMKGHSHVYWYRQLPEEGLKFMVYLQKENIIDESGMPKERFSAEFPKEGPSILRIQQVVRGDSAAYFCASSPGQGVSYEQYFGPGTRLTVT.

CDR3 sequence reads: CASSPRRDWSTEAFF. In DNA, the CDR3 is TGTGCCAGCTCACCTCGCAGGGACTGGAGCACTGAAGCTTTCTTT. The rearrangement links TRBV18 to TRBJ1-1, with a tentative D call TRBD1 (5 bases). Germline lookup yields CDR1 KGHSH and CDR2 LQKENI. The ends were cut back, 3 bases at V and 4 bases at J, with 15 bases in the middle. The length of the CDR3 is 15 residues.

The genes are TRBV14 and TRBJ1-2; possible D gene TRBD1, 5 bases. V was pared by 4 bases and J by 7 bases, with 13 bases between. Per the germline V gene, CDR1 is SGHDN and CDR2 is FVKESK. This CDR3 has 13 amino acids. CDR3 bases: TGTGCCAGCAGCCGAGAAGGGGACCGTGGCTACACCTTC. This gives the protein CASSREGDRGYTF. The whole variable domain, filled in from reference TRBV14 and TRBJ1-2, reads EAGVTQFPSHSVIEKGQTVTLRCDPISGHDNLYWYRRVMGKEIKFLLHFVKESKQDESGMPNNRFLAERTGGTYSTLKVQPAELEDSGVYFCASSREGDRGYTFGSGTRLTVV.

This clone appeared a few times. The rearrangement uses TRBV6-5 and TRBJ1-4, with TRBD1 as a possible D gene (6 bases). Germline lookup yields CDR1 MNHEY and CDR2 SVGAGI. With 5 bases removed from V and 7 bases from J, the gap between germline ends came to 11 bases. There are 13 residues in the CDR3. CDR3 DNA sequence: TGTGCCAGCAGTAGCGAGGGGGGTGAAAAACTGTTTTTT. The encoded protein is CASSSEGGEKLFF.

The chain has TRBV4-2 and TRBJ2-7; D may be TRBD2 (6 bases). This CDR3 is 12 amino acids long. Looked up from germline, CDR1 is LGHNA and CDR2 is YNFKEQ. Trimming pared 3 bases from V and 3 bases from J, leaving 6 bases between. DNA of the CDR3: TGTGCCAGCAGCCAGGACTACTACGAGCAGTACTTC. This translates into CASSQDYYEQYF.

This sequence joins TRBV4-3 and TRBJ2-3; D not resolved. In germline, CDR1 is LGHNA, CDR2 YSLEER. V lost 1 base and J 5 bases, leaving 25 bases between the germline ends. The CDR3 has 19 amino acids. Here the CDR3 reads CASSQVPPRYPSLGDTQYF. CDR3 nucleotide sequence: TGCGCCAGCAGCCAAGTGCCCCCCCGTTACCCAAGCTTAGGAGATACGCAGTATTTT.

This chain joins TRBV7-2 and TRBJ1-2; D call uncertain. Germline CDR1 is SGHTA and CDR2 is FQGNSA. The V end was cut by 4 bases, the J end by 4 bases, with 10 bases between. This CDR3 is built from 13 residues. The CDR3 bases are TGTGCCAGCAGCTCTAGGGCCCTCTATGGCTACACCTTC. This sequence encodes CASSSRALYGYTF.

This clone was found once. The gene calls are TRBV29-1 and TRBJ2-3; D is unresolved. The CDR3 runs to 12 residues. Germline values: CDR1 SQVTM, CDR2 ANQGSEA. V lost 7 bases, J lost 6 bases, and 14 bases lay in between. CDR3 bases: TGCAGCGCCGTGGGGTCGTGGGATACGCAGTATTTT. Amino acid sequence: CSAVGSWDTQYF.

V and J are TRBV19 and TRBJ2-2; D is possibly TRBD1 (6 bases). Germline V gene sequence: CDR1 LNHDA, CDR2 SQIVND (reference sequence). This CDR3 region has 14 residues. V was trimmed by 5 bases and J by 1 base, leaving 8 bases between them. This chain's CDR3 is CASSPGQNTGELFF. CDR3 bases: TGTGCCAGTAGTCCGGGACAGAACACCGGGGAGCTGTTTTTT.

The chain employs TRBV19 and TRBJ1-2, with D tentatively TRBD1 (5 bases). Germline values: CDR1 LNHDA, CDR2 SQIVND (reference sequence). The CDR3 spans 15 residues. V shed 3 bases and J shed 3 bases, with 14 bases lying between them. CDR3 DNA: TGTGCCAGTAGTATCGTGGGGCCTGGCGACTATGGCTACACCTTC. It specifies CASSIVGPGDYGYTF.

The chain has TRBV19 and TRBJ2-2; the D is unclear. CDR1 and CDR2 from the germline V gene are LNHDA and SQIVND (reference sequence). The V end was cut by 6 bases, the J end by 4 bases, with 9 bases between. CDR3 size: 13 residues. The CDR3 reads CASSPVTTGELFF. The CDR3 DNA sequence: TGTGCCAGTAGCCCCGTAACCACCGGGGAGCTGTTTTTT.

The V gene is TRBV19, the J gene TRBJ2-7, with 10 bases matching TRBD1. V was pared by 6 bases and J by 4 bases, with 6 bases of the junction left unmatched. Per germline, CDR1 LNHDA and CDR2 SQIVND (reference sequence). The CDR3 covers 14 residues. The chain's CDR3 is CASSRDRGGYEQYF. The CDR3 DNA reads as TGTGCCAGTAGCCGGGACAGGGGTGGGTACGAGCAGTACTTC.

The rearrangement uses TRBV11-3 and TRBJ1-1; TRBD1 matches at 7 bases. The germline gives CDR1 SGHNT, CDR2 YENEEA. Trimming removed 5 bases from V and 6 bases from J; junction bases left unmatched: 6. This CDR3 is built from 13 residues. This CDR3 is CASSPRGSAEAFF. In nucleotides, the CDR3 is TGTGCCAGCAGCCCCAGGGGGTCGGCTGAAGCTTTCTTT. Variable domain in full (rest from reference TRBV11-3 and TRBJ1-1): EAGVVQSPRYKIIEKKQPVAFWCNPISGHNTLYWYLQNLGQGPELLIRYENEEAVDDSQLPKDRFSAERLKGVDSTLKIQPAELGDSAVYLCASSPRGSAEAFFGQGTRLTVV.

This clone was seen once. Compared with germline, one end of the junction differs, possibly owing to a read error. The chain combines TRBV7-7 with TRBJ2-2; the D is unclear. CDR3 size: 14 residues. Per the germline V gene, CDR1 is SSHAT and CDR2 is FNYEAQ (reference sequence). The CDR3 DNA is TGTGCTAGCAGCTCTCTTGGCGAAACCGGGGAGCTGTTTTTT. Translating gives CASSSLGETGELFF.

The rearrangement joins TRBV4-1 to TRBJ2-1; TRBD1 matches 8 bases. The V gene end was trimmed by 9 bases and the J gene end by 8 bases; junction bases not matched to a gene: 15. Germline values: CDR1 MGHRA, CDR2 YSYEKL. The CDR3 contains 15 residues. Written as DNA, the CDR3 is TGCGCCAGTATGTACAGGGGGGCAGATGGGGATGAGCAGTTCTTC. It translates to CASMYRGADGDEQFF.

The chain links TRBV11-1 to TRBJ2-7; 8 bases fit TRBD2. The CDR3 contains 16 residues. The trim removed 5 bases at V and 6 bases at J, leaving 15 bases unmatched. CDR1 is SGHAT and CDR2 is FQDESV in the germline V gene (reference sequence). The CDR3 loop is CASSARRGGQIPEQYF. CDR3 in DNA: TGTGCCAGCAGCGCCAGACGGGGGGGCCAGATTCCCGAGCAGTACTTC.

The CDR3 nucleotides read TGTGCCAGCAGCCTATCCGGAGTAGGGTTGACTGAAGCTTTCTTT. Residues: CASSLSGVGLTEAFF. This chain links TRBV7-2 with TRBJ1-1; D uncertain. The germline gives CDR1 SGHTA, CDR2 FQGNSA. This CDR3 spans 15 amino acids. Between the trimmed V and J ends, which lost 5 bases and 5 bases, there was a span of 18 bases.

The chain joins TRBV4-2 to TRBJ2-3; the D gene is possibly TRBD2 (6 bases). The germline gives CDR1 LGHNA, CDR2 YNFKEQ. Trimming took 1 base from V and 5 from J, leaving 19 bases between them. The CDR3 spans 17 residues. CDR3 DNA: TGTGCCAGCAGCCAAGCCAGAGCGGGTACAACCCAAGATACGCAGTATTTT. Encoded protein: CASSQARAGTTQDTQYF.

The chain couples TRBV13 to TRBJ2-7; 9 nucleotides align to TRBD1. Germline V gene lookup returns CDR1 PRHDT and CDR2 FYEKMQ (reference sequence). The length of the CDR3 is 16 residues. Trimming took 0 bases from V and 4 from J; bases not matched to a gene: 7. In DNA form, the CDR3 reads TGTGCCAGCAGCTTAGGTTGGGGACAGGGAGGATACGAGCAGTACTTC. Translated, it gives CASSLGWGQGGYEQYF.

This clone was detected a few times. V and J are TRBV4-3 and TRBJ1-5; D unclear. The CDR3 has 14 residues. Germline CDR1 LGHNA, CDR2 YSLEER. Trimming cost V 0 bases and J 3 bases, with 6 bases left between them. CDR3 region: CASSQDRFNQPQHF. The CDR3 nucleotides are TGCGCCAGCAGCCAAGACAGATTCAATCAGCCCCAGCATTTT.

The chain combines TRBV5-1 with TRBJ1-1; D might be TRBD1 (5 bases). V was pared by 0 bases and J by 1 base, with 10 bases between. This CDR3 is built from 15 residues. Germline V gene lookup returns CDR1 SGHRS and CDR2 YFSETQ. The DNA for the CDR3 is TGCGCCAGCAGCTTGGGGTTCAGGGAGAACACTGAAGCTTTCTTT. Its translation is CASSLGFRENTEAFF.

The rearrangement links TRBV4-1 to TRBJ2-7, with TRBD2 matching over 8 bases. The CDR3 is 19 residues long. J was trimmed by 0 bases and V by 1 base; bases with no gene match: 14. Germline-derived CDR1 and CDR2 are MGHRA and YSYEKL. CDR3 protein: CASSQAPGLGRLRSYEQYF. CDR3 DNA sequence: TGCGCCAGCAGCCAAGCGCCGGGACTAGGGAGGCTGCGCTCCTACGAGCAGTACTTC.

This clone was seen just once. The chain couples TRBV7-9 to TRBJ2-5, with TRBD2 matching 12 bases. The germline V gene has CDR1 SEHNR and CDR2 FQNEAQ (reference sequence). The CDR3 is 18 residues long. V gave up 5 bases and J gave up 1 base; unmatched junction bases: 11. The CDR3 DNA reads as TGTGCCAGCAGCCGATGGACTAGCGGGAAGAAGCGCCAAGAGACCCAGTACTTC. It specifies CASSRWTSGKKRQETQYF.

The chain couples TRBV28 to TRBJ1-4, with TRBD1 as a possible D gene (5 bases). Trimming removed 6 bases from V and 7 bases from J, with 18 bases in between. The CDR3 length is 15 residues. Germline CDR1 MDHEN, CDR2 SYDVKM. CDR3 in DNA: TGTGCCAGCAGCACCCACGGGGGAAGCCTTGAAAAACTGTTTTTT. Residues: CASSTHGGSLEKLFF. Together with reference TRBV28 and TRBJ1-4, the CDR3 gives the full variable domain: DVKVTQSSRYLVKRTGEKVFLECVQDMDHENMFWYRQDPGLGLRLIYFSYDVKMKEKGDIPEGYSVSREKKERFSLILESASTNQTSMYLCASSTHGGSLEKLFFGSGTQLSVL.

The gene calls are TRBV19 and TRBJ1-6; tentative D call: TRBD1 (5 bases). V lost 0 bases, J lost 7 bases, and 13 bases lay in between. The V gene's germline CDR1 is LNHDA and CDR2 SQIVND (reference sequence). The CDR3 contains 16 residues. CDR3 protein: CASSIDRQLVNSPLHF. In DNA, the CDR3 is TGTGCCAGTAGTATAGATCGACAGTTGGTCAATTCACCCCTCCACTTT. The whole variable domain, filled in from reference TRBV19 and TRBJ1-6, reads DGGITQSPKYLFRKEGQNVTLSCEQNLNHDAMYWYRQDPGQGLRLIYYSQIVNDFQKGDIAEGYSVSREKKESFPLTVTSAQKNPTAFYLCASSIDRQLVNSPLHFGNGTRLTVT.

This rearrangement joins TRBV6-6 to TRBJ1-3; D gene unclear. The CDR3 is 12 amino acids. V was cut by 7 bases and J by 0 bases, with 4 bases left in between. The germline V gene has CDR1 MNHNY and CDR2 SVGAGI (reference sequence). This CDR3 reads CASTSSGNTIYF. The DNA for the CDR3 is TGTGCCAGCACTTCCTCTGGAAACACCATATATTTT.

This rearrangement joins TRBV19 to TRBJ2-6; 7 bases are a match to TRBD1. V dropped 7 bases and J dropped 4; count of bases not matched to a gene: 16. The CDR3 extends over 18 amino acids. Germline-derived CDR1 and CDR2 are LNHDA and SQIVND (reference sequence). The CDR3 coding sequence is TGTGCCAGTATTGCCCGACAGGGCTTAGGGTCCGGGGCCAACGTCCTGACTTTC. This sequence encodes CASIARQGLGSGANVLTF.

The chain couples TRBV7-2 to TRBJ2-3; D gene uncertain. CDR3 size: 15 residues. Germline assignment: CDR1 SGHTA and CDR2 FQGNSA. Trimming shortened V by 0 bases and J by 2 bases, and 9 bases separated the two germline ends. CDR3 DNA: TGTGCCAGCAGCTTAGCGGGAAGGGTCACAGATACGCAGTATTTT. Translating it yields CASSLAGRVTDTQYF.

This chain joins TRBV15 and TRBJ2-3; TRBD1 matches at 10 bases. The CDR3 is made up of 17 amino acids. With V trimmed by 0 bases and J by 6 bases, 9 bases remained unmatched. Germline-derived CDR1 and CDR2 are LNHNV and YYDKDF (reference sequence). CDR3 nucleotide sequence: TGTGCCACCAGCAGAGAACAGGGACAGGGGTCTGCCGATACGCAGTATTTT. This codes for CATSREQGQGSADTQYF.

The chain employs TRBV28 and TRBJ2-1; 7 bases are a match to TRBD2. Germline values: CDR1 MDHEN, CDR2 SYDVKM. V was pared by 2 bases and J by 8 bases, with 3 bases of the junction left unmatched. The CDR3 covers 13 residues. CDR3 coding DNA: TGTGCCAGCAGTTTAGGCGGGAGCGATGAGCAGTTCTTC. It codes for CASSLGGSDEQFF.

The V call is TRBV28, the J call TRBJ1-5; 8 bases match TRBD1. The V segment lost 4 bases and the J segment 0 bases; nucleotides outside the gene matches: 14. CDR3 length: 19 amino acids. Germline lookup yields CDR1 MDHEN and CDR2 SYDVKM. CDR3 DNA sequence: TGTGCCAGCAGTTCGCCCGCAGGGGGCGGAAGATATAGCAATCAGCCCCAGCATTTT. Translation gives CASSSPAGGGRYSNQPQHF.